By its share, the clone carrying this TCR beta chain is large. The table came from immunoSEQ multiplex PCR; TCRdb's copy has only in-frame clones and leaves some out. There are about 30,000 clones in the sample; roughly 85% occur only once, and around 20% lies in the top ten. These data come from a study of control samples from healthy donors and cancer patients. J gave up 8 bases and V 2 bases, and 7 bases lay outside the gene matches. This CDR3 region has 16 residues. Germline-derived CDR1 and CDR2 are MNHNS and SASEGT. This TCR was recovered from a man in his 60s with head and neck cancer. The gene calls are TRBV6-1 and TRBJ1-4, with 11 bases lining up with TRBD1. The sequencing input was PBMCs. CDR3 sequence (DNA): TGTGCCAGCAGTGAACGGAAGGGGACAGGGGGGGAAAAACTGTTTTTT. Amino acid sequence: CASSERKGTGGEKLFF.